Detailed here is one TCR beta chain. What it binds is not known. The data stem from a study of T cell responses to AZD1222 COVID-19 vaccine. The table came from immunoSEQ multiplex PCR; TCRdb's copy has only in-frame clones and leaves some out. The repertoire holds 130,000 to 150,000 clones, with around 90% as singletons. Study conclusions and caveats: Spike regions recognized by vaccine-associated CD4 TCRs spanned the protein, led by 160-218 and 743-854.

The germline V gene encodes CDR1 LGHDT and CDR2 YNNKEL (reference sequence). V lost 3 bases and J lost 4, with 22 bases in between. This CDR3 region has 18 residues. This TCR derives from an adult who received the AZD1222 COVID-19 vaccine. Sequenced here: peripheral blood, sampled 28 days after the second AZD1222 dose. This chain joins TRBV3-1 (or the pseudogene TRBV3-2) and TRBJ2-1; tentatively, D is TRBD2 (8 bases). This CDR3 reads CASSHLLGGDRYYNEQFF. The DNA for the CDR3 is TGTGCCAGCAGCCATCTCCTCGGGGGGGACAGATATTACAATGAGCAGTTCTTC.